One and the same sample provided the 23 T cell receptor beta chains below, sequenced in a study of blood T cell repertoires in COVID-19. Clones were sequenced by immunoSEQ multiplex PCR, and TCRdb holds only the in-frame ones, with some missing. The table records 280,000 or so clones, roughly 85% of them present only once. Material: PBMCs or T cells enriched from blood (not recorded which). The origin of the receptors is a woman aged 45-60 years who had recovered from COVID-19.

V usage is TRBV30 and J usage is TRBJ2-1; no firm D call. This CDR3 has 12 residues. Trimming removed 4 bases from V and 9 bases from J, with 13 bases in between. CDR1 and CDR2 (germline): GTSNPN, SVGIG (reference sequence). The CDR3 reads CAWNFFSSEQFF. For the CDR3, the DNA is TGTGCCTGGAACTTCTTCTCATCTGAGCAGTTCTTC. The complete variable domain, with remaining parts taken from reference TRBV30 and TRBJ2-1, reads SQTIHQWPATLVQPVGSPLSLECTVEGTSNPNLYWYRQAAGRGLQLLFYSVGIGQISSEVPQNLSASRPQDRQFILSSKKLLLSDSGFYLCAWNFFSSEQFFGPGTRLTVL.

The chain employs TRBV29-1 and TRBJ1-1, with D maybe TRBD1 (6 bases). The CDR3 contains 14 residues. Trimming pared 7 bases from V and 4 bases from J, leaving 19 bases between. Per the germline V gene, CDR1 is SQVTM and CDR2 is ANQGSEA. In DNA, the CDR3 is TGCAGCGCTGACATCGGGGGGCCAGGCACTGAAGCTTTCTTT. It translates to CSADIGGPGTEAFF.

The rearrangement joins TRBV7-9 to TRBJ2-1; 11 nucleotides match TRBD2. This CDR3 region has 14 residues. With 5 bases clipped from V and 8 bases from J, the junction kept 5 bases outside the gene matches. The germline gives CDR1 SEHNR, CDR2 FQNEAQ (reference sequence). CDR3 sequence (DNA): TGTGCCAGCAGCCTGTCGACTAGCGGGGATGAGCAGTTCTTC. This gives the protein CASSLSTSGDEQFF.

The CDR3 DNA reads as TGTGCCTTCACGAGCGTGAGCTCCTACAATGAGCAGTTCTTC. Translating gives CAFTSVSSYNEQFF. The V and J genes are TRBV30 and TRBJ2-1; D is undetermined. Germline lookup yields CDR1 GTSNPN and CDR2 SVGIG (reference sequence). This CDR3 region has 14 residues. The V gene lost 7 bases and the J gene lost 0 bases, with 13 bases spanning the gap.

This clone has a single count. This rearrangement joins TRBV28 to TRBJ2-2; D ambiguous. There are 12 residues in the CDR3. Deletions cut 4 bases from V and 5 bases from J, with 5 bases between. CDR1 MDHEN and CDR2 SYDVKM come from the germline V gene. The CDR3 reads CASSSGTGELFF. The CDR3 region has the DNA TGTGCCAGCAGTTCCGGGACCGGGGAGCTGTTTTTT.

This clone was counted between two and nine times. This chain uses TRBV10-2 with TRBJ1-2, with TRBD1 as a possible D gene (5 bases). V gave up 6 bases and J gave up 4 bases, with 15 bases separating them. The CDR3 consists of 14 residues. In germline, CDR1 is WSHSY, CDR2 SAAADI. The CDR3 DNA is TGCGCCAGCAGAACCCAGGGTAGGGGCTATGGCTACACCTTC. This sequence encodes CASRTQGRGYGYTF.

The J gene is TRBJ1-2, the V gene TRBV7-2, with 8 bases matching TRBD1. The ends lost 4 bases at V and 3 bases at J; junction bases unmatched: 4. Germline values: CDR1 SGHTA, CDR2 FQGNSA. The CDR3 consists of 14 residues. DNA of the CDR3: TGTGCCAGCAGCTCCAGGGGGCAGGACTATGGCTACACCTTC. Protein sequence: CASSSRGQDYGYTF.

V gene TRBV19 combines with J gene TRBJ1-5, with 7 bases fitting TRBD1. J gave up 1 base and V 9 bases, and 9 bases lay outside the gene matches. CDR1 is LNHDA and CDR2 is SQIVND in the germline V gene (reference sequence). This CDR3 is built from 15 residues. The CDR3 is CASRRQGQSNQPQHF. In DNA, the CDR3 is TGTGCCAGCCGGAGACAGGGCCAAAGCAATCAGCCCCAGCATTTT.

The rearrangement joins TRBV19 to TRBJ2-5; 11 nucleotides agree with TRBD1. V gave up 8 bases and J gave up 4 bases; unmatched junction bases: 6. The CDR3 extends over 14 amino acids. CDR1 and CDR2 (germline): LNHDA, SQIVND (reference sequence). The CDR3 nucleotides read TGTGCCAGTTTGGACAGGGGGCGAACAGAGACCCAGTACTTC. This encodes CASLDRGRTETQYF.

The chain joins TRBV10-2 to TRBJ2-5; 10 bases line up with TRBD2. J was trimmed by 6 bases and V by 7 bases; bases with no gene match: 5. Germline CDR1 and CDR2: WSHSY and SAAADI. The CDR3 contains 13 residues. CDR3 DNA sequence: TGCGCCAGCATGCTAGCGGGAGATCAGACCCAGTACTTC. Protein: CASMLAGDQTQYF.

The chain uses TRBV7-8 and TRBJ1-6; 8 bases match TRBD1. V was pared by 5 bases and J by 4 bases, with 7 bases of the junction left unmatched. This CDR3 region has 16 residues. Looked up from germline, CDR1 is SGHVS and CDR2 is FQNEAQ. CDR3 sequence: CASSPQGAQYNSPLHF. The CDR3 DNA reads TGTGCCAGCAGCCCTCAGGGGGCACAATATAATTCACCCCTCCACTTT.

V usage is TRBV4-1 and J usage is TRBJ2-2; 9 nucleotides match TRBD2. Germline assignment: CDR1 MGHRA and CDR2 YSYEKL. The V gene end was trimmed by 0 bases and the J gene end by 6 bases; junction bases not matched to a gene: 5. The CDR3 contains 16 residues. CDR3 DNA: TGCGCCAGCAGCCAAGAAAAACTAGCGGGTTCCGGGGAGCTGTTTTTT. Its translation is CASSQEKLAGSGELFF.

There are a few counts of this clone. Here the CDR3 reads CASSLRRPSNQPQHF. DNA of the CDR3: TGTGCCAGCAGTTTACGCAGGCCTAGCAATCAGCCCCAGCATTTT. V gene TRBV28 combines with J gene TRBJ1-5, with D unresolved. The CDR3 loop spans 15 amino acids. V gave up 2 bases and J gave up 0 bases, with 8 bases separating them. Germline V gene sequence: CDR1 MDHEN, CDR2 SYDVKM. The whole variable domain, filled in from reference TRBV28 and TRBJ1-5, reads DVKVTQSSRYLVKRTGEKVFLECVQDMDHENMFWYRQDPGLGLRLIYFSYDVKMKEKGDIPEGYSVSREKKERFSLILESASTNQTSMYLCASSLRRPSNQPQHFGDGTRLSIL.

The V gene is TRBV29-1, the J gene TRBJ2-7, with D perhaps TRBD2 (5 bases). This CDR3 comprises 17 residues. Germline assignment: CDR1 SQVTM and CDR2 ANQGSEA. V was trimmed by 4 bases and J by 7 bases, leaving 29 bases between them. DNA of the CDR3: TGCAGCGTTGGGCGGGCCTTAAGGGTTGCTTGGAGGAGGGAGCAGTACTTC. Its translation is CSVGRALRVAWRREQYF.

In its sample, this clone was seen a few times. Other DNA sequences of this sample code for an identical CDR3. V is TRBV3-1 (or the pseudogene TRBV3-2) and J is TRBJ1-3; unclear D gene. The V gene's germline CDR1 is LGHDT and CDR2 YNNKEL (reference sequence). V lost 1 base to trimming and J lost 0 bases, with 7 bases between them. The length of the CDR3 is 15 residues. The CDR3 region is CASSQVGSSGNTIYF. The DNA of the CDR3 is TGTGCCAGCAGCCAAGTGGGGAGCTCTGGAAACACCATATATTTT.

The V call is TRBV7-9, the J call TRBJ2-1; TRBD2 agrees at 13 bases. V lost 2 bases to trimming and J lost 4 bases; unmatched junction nucleotides: 2. The germline CDR1 and CDR2 sequences are SEHNR and FQNEAQ (reference sequence). The CDR3 length is 16 residues. The chain's CDR3 is CASSLRTSGRYNEQFF. DNA for the CDR3: TGTGCCAGCAGCTTAAGGACTAGCGGGAGATACAATGAGCAGTTCTTC. Looking up the rest from reference TRBV7-9 and TRBJ2-1 gives the full variable domain: DTGVSQNPRHKITKRGQNVTFRCDPISEHNRLYWYRQTLGQGPEFLTYFQNEAQLEKSRLLSDRFSAERPKGSFSTLEIQRTEQGDSAMYLCASSLRTSGRYNEQFFGPGTRLTVL.

The chain has TRBV7-2 and TRBJ2-5, with TRBD2 identical over 8 bases. Looked up from germline, CDR1 is SGHTA and CDR2 is FQGNSA. The CDR3 length is 14 residues. Germline trimming cut 7 bases from V and 5 bases from J; bases unmatched to any gene: 9. The CDR3 sequence is CASTLGGASETQYF. The CDR3 region has the DNA TGTGCCAGCACCCTCGGGGGGGCAAGTGAGACCCAGTACTTC.

The chain has TRBV10-3 and TRBJ1-5, with a possible D match to TRBD1 (6 bases). CDR3 length: 13 residues. Germline CDR1 and CDR2: ENHRY and SYGVKD. Trimming left V 6 bases short and J 6 bases short, with 12 bases between. The CDR3 reads CAISPGHPQPQHF. CDR3 DNA sequence: TGTGCCATCAGCCCGGGACATCCTCAGCCCCAGCATTTT.

The rearrangement links TRBV19 to TRBJ1-4; 7 bases agree with TRBD1. Germline V lookup: CDR1 LNHDA, CDR2 SQIVND (reference sequence). This CDR3 has 15 residues. The V and J ends lost 4 bases and 10 bases, in that order; junction bases with no gene match: 12. As DNA, the CDR3 is TGTGCCAGTAGTACAAACAGGGGCGCTCTTCTAAAACTGTTTTTT. Protein: CASSTNRGALLKLFF.

The chain employs TRBV7-8 and TRBJ2-2, with TRBD1 matching 9 bases. Trimming took 5 bases from V and 4 from J; bases not matched to a gene: 5. The CDR3 spans 15 residues. From germline, CDR1 is SGHVS and CDR2 FQNEAQ. CDR3 sequence: CASSRQGVSTGELFF. CDR3 DNA sequence: TGTGCCAGCAGCAGACAGGGGGTGAGCACCGGGGAGCTGTTTTTT.

The chain has TRBV9 and TRBJ2-5; TRBD2 is a possible D gene (6 bases). The germline V gene encodes CDR1 SGDLS and CDR2 YYNGEE. The V end lost 4 bases, the J end lost 5 bases, and 18 bases lay between the germline ends. The CDR3 length is 15 residues. CDR3 amino acids: CASSPVAGPRETQYF. In DNA, the CDR3 is TGTGCCAGCAGCCCCGTGGCGGGGCCTCGGGAGACCCAGTACTTC.

The CDR3 reads CASSIVLLGGGSYNEQFF. CDR3 nucleotides: TGTGCCAGTAGTATAGTACTTCTTGGGGGCGGATCCTACAATGAGCAGTTCTTC. The chain uses TRBV19 and TRBJ2-1, with D perhaps TRBD1 (6 bases). The CDR3 sequence is 18 residues long. Trimming removed 1 base from V and 1 base from J, with 17 bases in between. Germline V gene data show CDR1 as LNHDA and CDR2 as SQIVND (reference sequence).

The rearrangement uses TRBV18 and TRBJ1-2, with 8 positions matching TRBD1. Per the germline V gene, CDR1 is KGHSH and CDR2 is LQKENI. The V and J ends lost 6 bases and 7 bases, in that order; junction bases with no gene match: 7. The CDR3 covers 13 residues. In DNA form, the CDR3 reads TGTGCCAGCTCGACGGACAGGGTTGGTGGCTACACCTTC. This encodes CASSTDRVGGYTF.